A selection of T cell receptor beta chains follows, all from one sample in a study of shared clonotypes between healthy human individuals. Some clones are missing from TCRdb's copy, which holds only in-frame ones; the method was immunoSEQ multiplex PCR. The sample yields 800,000 to 950,000 clones, about 96% seen once. Material for sequencing was naive CD8+ T cells sorted from blood. The receptor source for this set is a young man in good health. The CDR3 runs from the conserved cysteine through the conserved F or W. D genes are given only for firm matches. Clone size appears in some rows only: once, few, many, or a class for an expanded clone.

TRBD1	NA	TRBJ2-1	TRBV9	TGTGCCAGCAGCGTAAGTAAAGGGGGCAGTTTGTACAATGAGCAGTTCTTC	CASSVSKGGSLYNEQFF
NA	NA	TRBJ1-5	TRBV28	TGTGCCAGCAGTGGGCAGGGCAATCAGCCCCAGCATTTT	CASSGQGNQPQHF
NA	NA	TRBJ2-6	TRBV7-7	TGTGCTAGCAGCTTGAAGGCTGGGGCCAACGTCCTGACTTTC	CASSLKAGANVLTF
NA	NA	TRBJ1-5	TRBV13	TGTGCCAGCAGCTTAGGTCAGGGTGGCGGTCAGCCCCAGCATTTT	CASSLGQGGGQPQHF
NA	NA	TRBJ2-3	TRBV15	TGTGCCACCAGCAGAGGACTAGAAACAGATACGCAGTATTTT	CATSRGLETDTQYF
TRBD1	NA	TRBJ2-7	TRBV19	TGTGCCAGTGAGGACAGGGGTACCTACGAGCAGTACTTC	CASEDRGTYEQYF
NA	NA	TRBJ2-1	TRBV20-1	TGCAGTGCTAGATTCTACAATGAGCAGTTCTTC	CSARFYNEQFF
NA	NA	TRBJ2-7	TRBV9	TGTGCCAGCAGCGCCCTGAGAGGGGGCTACGAGCAGTACTTC	CASSALRGGYEQYF
NA	NA	TRBJ2-7	TRBV5-6	TGTGCCAGCAGCTTGGATCGGGGTGGCAGGCTCCTATACGAGGAGCAGTACTTC	CASSLDRGGRLLYEEQYF
NA	NA	TRBJ2-1	TRBV7-3	TGTGCCAGCAGCTTACCTAGCAATGAGCAGTTCTTC	CASSLPSNEQFF
NA	NA	TRBJ1-1	TRBV6-5	TGTGCCAGCAGTTTATCAGGGAAGGGAAACACTGAAGCTTTCTTT	CASSLSGKGNTEAFF
TRBD2	once	TRBJ2-2	TRBV7-8	TGTGCCAGCAGCTTAGCGCCGGGGGGAGCGAACACCGGGGAGCTGTTTTTT	CASSLAPGGANTGELFF
NA	once	TRBJ2-6	TRBV4-1	TGCGCCAGCAGCCAAGATGGAGCTGGGGCCAACGTCCTGACTTTC	CASSQDGAGANVLTF
NA	once	TRBJ1-2	TRBV5-4	TGTGCCAGCAGCTTTGAATTAGGAGGGTTGAGGGTAGACTATGGCTACACCTTC	CASSFELGGLRVDYGYTF
TRBD2	NA	TRBJ2-1	TRBV29-1	TGCAGCTTACTAGCGGGAGCCTCCTACAATGAGCAGTTCTTC	CSLLAGASYNEQFF
NA	NA	TRBJ1-5	TRBV2	TGTGCCAGCAGTGAAGCGGTGACATCTCAGCCCCAGCATTTT	CASSEAVTSQPQHF
NA	NA	TRBJ2-1	TRBV27	TGTGCCAGCAGTTTAAAAGGGAGTTCGTACAATGAGCAGTTCTTC	CASSLKGSSYNEQFF
NA	NA	TRBJ2-5	TRBV7-9	TGTGCCAGCAGCTTAGTAATAGCGTCGGAGACCCAGTACTTC	CASSLVIASETQYF
TRBD2	NA	TRBJ2-1	TRBV25-1	TGTGCCAGCAGTGAAGGGGAAGCGGGAGCGCTGGCCTACAATGAGCAGTTCTTC	CASSEGEAGALAYNEQFF
NA	NA	TRBJ1-1	TRBV10-2	TGCGCCAGCAGTGAGTCGGGCAGTTCGCAACTGGGCGCTTTCTTT	CASSESGSSQLGAFF
TRBD2	NA	TRBJ2-7	TRBV9	TGTGCCAGCAGCCCCCGGACTAGCGGGAGTGGCGAGCAGTACTTC	CASSPRTSGSGEQYF
TRBD2	NA	TRBJ2-7	TRBV29-1	TGCAGCGTTGTGCCTAGCGGGAGCTACGAGCAGTACTTC	CSVVPSGSYEQYF
TRBD2	NA	TRBJ2-3	TRBV19	TGTGCCAGTAGTATCGGGGCTAGCGGGGCTCGAGATACGCAGTATTTT	CASSIGASGARDTQYF
TRBD2	NA	TRBJ2-5	TRBV7-3	TGTGCCAGCATGCGTGCCGGGGGACTAGCGGGAATACGAGAGACCCAGTACTTC	CASMRAGGLAGIRETQYF
NA	NA	TRBJ2-7	TRBV7-6	TGTGCCAGCAGCTCAGGCAGCGGGTTCGAGGCCTACGAGCAGTACTTC	CASSSGSGFEAYEQYF
NA	NA	TRBJ2-7	TRBV28	TGTGCCAGCAGTCGGACCCGGACTTACACCCCCGAGCAGTACTTC	CASSRTRTYTPEQYF
TRBD1	once	TRBJ2-1	TRBV4-1	TGCGCCAGCAGCCAACTGGACAGGACGGACAATGAGCAGTTCTTC	CASSQLDRTDNEQFF
NA	NA	TRBJ2-5	TRBV7-9	TGTGCCAGCAGCCACCCGAGGATACAAGAGACCCAGTACTTC	CASSHPRIQETQYF
NA	NA	TRBJ2-7	TRBV10-2	TGCGCCAGCAGTAACTACCGGGACGCATCCTACGAGCAGTACTTC	CASSNYRDASYEQYF
TRBD2	NA	TRBJ2-6	TRBV27	TGTGCCAGCAGTTTTAACAGGATCACCCCCGGGACTAGCGGGACTGGGGCCAACGTCCTGACTTTC	CASSFNRITPGTSGTGANVLTF
NA	NA	TRBJ2-4	TRBV6-1	TGTGCCAGCAGTGAACAAGGGGTCATAAAAAACATTCAGTACTTC	CASSEQGVIKNIQYF
NA	NA	TRBJ2-3	TRBV14	TGTGCCAGCAGCCAGGGGTCGACAAACACAGATACGCAGTATTTT	CASSQGSTNTDTQYF
TRBD2	NA	TRBJ2-1	TRBV4-3	TGCGCCAGCAGCCCCCGGTCGGGAGCGGGAGGGTCCTACAATGAGCAGTTCTTC	CASSPRSGAGGSYNEQFF
NA	NA	TRBJ2-1	TRBV2	TGTGCCAGCCGCGGGATCCATCTGTTCTTC	CASRGIHLFF
NA	NA	TRBJ1-1	TRBV7-2	TGTGCCAGCAGCTTATACCAGTCCTCGAACACTGAAGCTTTCTTT	CASSLYQSSNTEAFF
NA	NA	TRBJ2-7	TRBV7-9	TGTGCCAGCAGACCTCCCGACAGGTACGAGCAGTACTTC	CASRPPDRYEQYF
TRBD2	once	TRBJ2-1	TRBV30	TGTGCCTGGAGTGTAATGACGGGAGGCAATGAGCAGTTCTTC	CAWSVMTGGNEQFF
TRBD2	NA	TRBJ2-3	TRBV28	TGTGCCAGCAGTTTCGGGCGGGAGTCTACAGATACGCAGTATTTT	CASSFGRESTDTQYF
NA	once	TRBJ1-5	TRBV7-9	TGTGCCAGCAGCTTAGCCCGGGACATTTATAGCAATCAGCCCCAGCATTTT	CASSLARDIYSNQPQHF
TRBD1	NA	TRBJ1-1	TRBV19	TGTGCCAGTAGTGGAGTACTCAGGGGGGGGACTGAAGCTTTCTTT	CASSGVLRGGTEAFF
NA	NA	TRBJ2-6	TRBV5-4	TGTGCCAGCAGCTTGTCAGACTCTGGGGCCAACGTCCTGACTTTC	CASSLSDSGANVLTF
NA	NA	TRBJ1-1	TRBV25-1	TGTGCCAGCAGTGAAACCCTAGCCGGCATGAACACTGAAGCTTTCTTT	CASSETLAGMNTEAFF
TRBD2	NA	TRBJ2-3	TRBV15	TGTGCCACCAGCAGCGTAAGGACTAGCGGGGTCACAGATACGCAGTATTTT	CATSSVRTSGVTDTQYF
TRBD1	NA	TRBJ1-5	TRBV19	TGTGCCAGTAGTGTGGGACAGGGGTATAGCAATCAGCCCCAGCATTTT	CASSVGQGYSNQPQHF
TRBD1	NA	TRBJ2-5	TRBV9	TGTGCCAGCAGCGTAGAGGGGGCCCAAGAGACCCAGTACTTC	CASSVEGAQETQYF
TRBD2	NA	TRBJ2-2	TRBV4-2	TGTGCCAGCAGCCCCGTTAGCGGGAGCGCGTTTATGGGCGCCGGGGAGCTGTTTTTT	CASSPVSGSAFMGAGELFF
NA	NA	TRBJ2-5	TRBV7-2	TGTGCCAGCAGCTTATCGTTCGGGGGCGGTGAGACCCAGTACTTC	CASSLSFGGGETQYF
NA	NA	TRBJ1-1	TRBV5-5	TGTGCCAGCAGCTTGATAGCTCTCGTTATGAATCGGGGAGACACTGAAGCTTTCTTT	CASSLIALVMNRGDTEAFF
TRBD1	NA	TRBJ1-2	TRBV30	TGTGCCTGGAGTGCCACAGGGGGCTGGGACTATGGCTACACCTTC	CAWSATGGWDYGYTF
TRBD2	once	TRBJ2-7	TRBV11-2	TGTGCCAGCAGCTTAACGACTAGCGGGAGGTACGAGCAGTACTTC	CASSLTTSGRYEQYF
TRBD1	NA	TRBJ2-7	TRBV4-1	TGCGCCAGCAGCCAACAATGGGGACAGGGCTACGAGCAGTACTTC	CASSQQWGQGYEQYF